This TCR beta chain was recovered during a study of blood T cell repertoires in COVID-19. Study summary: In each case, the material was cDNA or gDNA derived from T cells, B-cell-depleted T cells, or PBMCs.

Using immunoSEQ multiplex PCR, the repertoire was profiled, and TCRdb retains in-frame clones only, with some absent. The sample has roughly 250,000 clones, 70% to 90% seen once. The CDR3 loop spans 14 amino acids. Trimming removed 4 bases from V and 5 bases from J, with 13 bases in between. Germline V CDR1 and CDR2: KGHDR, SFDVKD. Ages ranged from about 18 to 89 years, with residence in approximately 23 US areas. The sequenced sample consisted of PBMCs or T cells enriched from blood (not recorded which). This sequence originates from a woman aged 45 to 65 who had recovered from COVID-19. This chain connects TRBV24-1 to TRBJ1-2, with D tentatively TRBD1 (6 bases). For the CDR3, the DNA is TGTGCCACCAGTGACCATACAGGGCTTTATGGCTACACCTTC. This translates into CATSDHTGLYGYTF.